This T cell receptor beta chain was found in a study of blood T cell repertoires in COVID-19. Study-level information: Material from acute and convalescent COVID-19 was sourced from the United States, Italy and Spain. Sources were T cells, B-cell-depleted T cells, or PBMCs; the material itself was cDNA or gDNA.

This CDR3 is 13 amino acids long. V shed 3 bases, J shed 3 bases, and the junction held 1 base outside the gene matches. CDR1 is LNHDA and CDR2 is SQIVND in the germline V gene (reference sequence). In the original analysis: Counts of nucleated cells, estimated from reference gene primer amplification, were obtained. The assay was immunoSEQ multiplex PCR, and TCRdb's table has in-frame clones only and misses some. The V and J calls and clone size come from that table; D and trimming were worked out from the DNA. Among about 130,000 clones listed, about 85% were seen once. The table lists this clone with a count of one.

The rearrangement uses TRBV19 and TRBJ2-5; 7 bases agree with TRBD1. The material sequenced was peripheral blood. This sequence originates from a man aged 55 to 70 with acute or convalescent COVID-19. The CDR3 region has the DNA TGTGCCAGTAGTATCGGGACAGAAGAGACCCAGTACTTC. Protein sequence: CASSIGTEETQYF.